One sample yielded the 20 T cell receptor beta chains listed below, sequenced in a study of vaccination and CD4 T cells after COVID-19. Which antigens these TCRs recognize remains unknown. Oncomine TCR Beta short-read sequencing was applied to DNA from cultured CD4+ T cells. TCRdb analysed the PCR reads with MiXCR anew, one entry per CDR3 protein. The table lists around 23,000 distinct CDR3 sequences, over 25% of them singletons. Time point denoted: late sampling 161 to 241 days after vaccination in three convalescent patients. Noted treatment: approximately nine-day PBMC culture with coronavirus spike peptide pools or control peptides (ViraFEST assay). The input for sequencing was CD4+ T cells from blood, cultured in vitro, taken about 7 months after SARS-CoV-2 vaccination. The receptors stem from a human donor who had recovered from COVID-19.

The chain has TRBV7-9 and TRBJ1-2; the match to TRBD1 covers 8 bases. Germline loops: CDR1 SEHNR, CDR2 FQNEAQ (reference sequence). Germline trimming cut 6 bases from V and 3 bases from J; bases unmatched to any gene: 6. The length of the CDR3 is 14 residues. The CDR3: CASRIRTGHYGYTF. CDR3 DNA sequence: TGTGCCAGCAGAATTAGGACAGGGCACTATGGCTACACCTTC.

The chain carries TRBV7-2 and TRBJ2-3; D is unclear. Trimming took 3 bases from V and 2 from J, leaving 9 bases between them. The CDR3 covers 14 residues. CDR1 SGHTA and CDR2 FQGNSA come from the germline V gene. The CDR3, as DNA: TGTGCCAGCAGCTTTGGCGGACCCACAGATACGCAGTATTTT. Translating it yields CASSFGGPTDTQYF.

This rearrangement joins TRBV4-3 to TRBJ1-5; tentative D call: TRBD1 (5 bases). The CDR3 runs to 18 residues. Looked up from germline, CDR1 is LGHNA and CDR2 is YSLEER. V lost 1 base to trimming and J lost 0 bases, with 16 bases between them. CDR3 nucleotide sequence: TGCGCCAGCAGCCAAGGGCGGGACGGATTTTATAGCAATCAGCCCCAGCATTTT. It codes for CASSQGRDGFYSNQPQHF.

This CDR3 is CASRLAGSLHEQYF. The CDR3 DNA is TGTGCCAGCAGGCTAGCGGGATCACTCCACGAGCAGTACTTC. V usage is TRBV28 and J usage is TRBJ2-7, with 9 bases that match TRBD2. V gave up 6 bases and J gave up 5 bases; unmatched junction bases: 8. This CDR3 contains 14 residues. Germline V gene data show CDR1 as MDHEN and CDR2 as SYDVKM.

DNA for the CDR3: TGTGCCAGCAGCTCCGGACAGGGTCGCAATCAGCCCCAGCATTTT. Translating gives CASSSGQGRNQPQHF. The V gene is TRBV5-8, the J gene TRBJ1-5, with TRBD1 identical over 8 bases. This CDR3 region has 15 residues. V gave up 3 bases and J gave up 2 bases; unmatched junction bases: 4. CDR1 is SGHTS, CDR2 YDEGEE, per germline.

This rearrangement joins TRBV20-1 to TRBJ2-5, with D possibly being TRBD2 (5 bases). Germline V gene sequence: CDR1 DFQATT, CDR2 SNEGSKA (reference sequence). This CDR3 has 15 amino acids. With 3 bases removed from V and 4 bases from J, the gap between germline ends came to 18 bases. The CDR3 sequence: CSASVGGPAGETQYF. The CDR3 nucleotides are TGCAGTGCTAGCGTTGGCGGGCCCGCGGGAGAGACCCAGTACTTC.

The genes are TRBV4-1 and TRBJ1-1; 7 bases are a match to TRBD1. CDR1 and CDR2 (germline): MGHRA, YSYEKL. The CDR3 has 18 amino acids. Unmatched junction bases numbered 11, after V lost 0 bases and J lost 1 base. The chain's CDR3 is CASSQEWRGLSRNTEAFF. CDR3 DNA: TGCGCCAGCAGCCAAGAGTGGAGGGGGCTGAGTAGGAACACTGAAGCTTTCTTT.

This rearrangement joins TRBV7-8 to TRBJ2-7; D perhaps matches TRBD2 (6 bases). The CDR3 totals 19 residues. Trimming shortened V by 4 bases and J by 7 bases, and 32 bases separated the two germline ends. CDR1 and CDR2 (germline): SGHVS, FQNEAQ. The chain's CDR3 is CASSSSIPWTRLGGGEQYF. The CDR3 DNA sequence: TGTGCCAGCAGCTCCTCAATTCCTTGGACACGCCTGGGGGGAGGAGAGCAGTACTTC.

This clonotype has a handful of counts. This chain joins TRBV20-1 and TRBJ2-3, with TRBD1 identical over 9 bases. Unmatched junction bases numbered 8, after V lost 6 bases and J lost 1 base. The CDR3 is 15 amino acids. The V gene's germline CDR1 is DFQATT and CDR2 SNEGSKA (reference sequence). CDR3 coding DNA: TGCAGTGCAGGGGACAGGGTGGAGGGCACAGATACGCAGTATTTT. Encoded protein: CSAGDRVEGTDTQYF.

This clonotype was detected only a few times. The CDR3 DNA sequence: TGTGCCAGCAGTGAAAGAGGACAATCTGAAGCTTTCTTT. Its protein is CASSERGQSEAFF. The chain recombines TRBV6-1 with TRBJ1-1; maybe TRBD1 (5 bases). The CDR3 has 13 amino acids. The germline V gene has CDR1 MNHNS and CDR2 SASEGT. V lost 2 bases to trimming and J lost 6 bases, with 10 bases between them.

This clonotype has more than one count but fewer than ten. The chain joins TRBV15 to TRBJ2-5; D perhaps matches TRBD2 (6 bases). CDR1 LNHNV and CDR2 YYDKDF come from the germline V gene (reference sequence). CDR3 size: 15 residues. V lost 3 bases to trimming and J lost 5 bases, with 16 bases between them. CDR3 region: CATSSPRGSGETQYF. The CDR3 coding sequence is TGTGCCACCAGCAGCCCACGGGGGAGTGGGGAGACCCAGTACTTC.

A few counts support this clonotype. The chain uses TRBV10-3 and TRBJ2-3, with 11 bases fitting TRBD2. The CDR3 spans 16 residues. Trimming at V came to 5 bases and at J to 2 bases, leaving 6 bases not matched to a gene. CDR1 is ENHRY and CDR2 is SYGVKD in the germline V gene. CDR3 bases: TGTGCCATCAGTCGTCGACTAGCGGGAAACACAGATACGCAGTATTTT. Its protein is CAISRRLAGNTDTQYF.

In its sample, this clonotype was seen a few times. The chain links TRBV6-5 to TRBJ1-2, with D possibly being TRBD1 (5 bases). The V end lost 2 bases, the J end lost 4 bases, and 17 bases lay between the germline ends. Per the germline V gene, CDR1 is MNHEY and CDR2 is SVGAGI. The CDR3 extends over 16 amino acids. The CDR3 sequence is CASSYGGQPFFYGYTF. In DNA form, the CDR3 reads TGTGCCAGCAGTTACGGGGGTCAGCCCTTCTTCTATGGCTACACCTTC.

This rearrangement joins TRBV20-1 to TRBJ1-2, with 7 bases matching TRBD1. Looked up from germline, CDR1 is DFQATT and CDR2 is SNEGSKA (reference sequence). V shed 5 bases, J shed 6 bases, and the junction held 15 bases outside the gene matches. The CDR3 is made up of 15 amino acids. The CDR3 loop reads CSARSRQGVFNGYTF. The CDR3 nucleotides are TGCAGTGCTCGTAGCAGGCAGGGGGTCTTTAATGGCTACACCTTC.

This clonotype has just a few counts. The chain employs TRBV19 and TRBJ1-1; 7 bases match TRBD1. The germline V gene encodes CDR1 LNHDA and CDR2 SQIVND (reference sequence). The CDR3 consists of 15 residues. J gave up 0 bases and V 4 bases, and 5 bases lay outside the gene matches. The CDR3 here is CASSTGQQVNTEAFF. In nucleotides, the CDR3 is TGTGCCAGTAGTACGGGACAGCAAGTGAACACTGAAGCTTTCTTT. Drawing the rest from reference TRBV19 and TRBJ1-1, the complete variable domain is DGGITQSPKYLFRKEGQNVTLSCEQNLNHDAMYWYRQDPGQGLRLIYYSQIVNDFQKGDIAEGYSVSREKKESFPLTVTSAQKNPTAFYLCASSTGQQVNTEAFFGQGTRLTVV.

The chain joins TRBV28 to TRBJ2-7; possibly TRBD2 for D (5 bases). Trimming left V 5 bases short and J 7 bases short, with 18 bases between. The CDR3 totals 14 residues. Per germline, CDR1 MDHEN and CDR2 SYDVKM. The CDR3 is CASSRPGIMREQYF. The DNA of the CDR3 is TGTGCCAGCAGTCGTCCCGGGATCATGAGGGAGCAGTACTTC.

This clonotype was recorded a few times. The chain joins TRBV20-1 to TRBJ2-4; 10 bases match TRBD2. Germline V gene lookup returns CDR1 DFQATT and CDR2 SNEGSKA (reference sequence). Germline trimming cut 6 bases from V and 3 bases from J; bases unmatched to any gene: 5. The CDR3 length is 14 residues. For the CDR3, the DNA is TGCAGTGCCCCAGGACTAGCGGTCAAAAACATTCAGTACTTC. Its translation: CSAPGLAVKNIQYF.

This clonotype was counted only a few times. V is TRBV20-1 and J is TRBJ2-5; 10 bases line up with TRBD2. Looked up from germline, CDR1 is DFQATT and CDR2 is SNEGSKA (reference sequence). V dropped 3 bases and J dropped 2; count of bases not matched to a gene: 3. The CDR3 has 14 residues. As DNA, the CDR3 is TGCAGTGCTAGCCTAGCGGGGGAACAAGAGACCCAGTACTTC. This gives the protein CSASLAGEQETQYF.

V is TRBV7-3 and J is TRBJ2-1; 10 bases map to TRBD2. J was trimmed by 2 bases and V by 8 bases; bases with no gene match: 3. Germline CDR1 is SGHTA and CDR2 is FQGTGA. The CDR3 has 14 residues. DNA for the CDR3: TGTGCCAGCGGGAGCGGGGGGGCCTACAATGAGCAGTTCTTC. Translation gives CASGSGGAYNEQFF. The full variable domain, rest sourced from reference TRBV7-3 and TRBJ2-1, is GAGVSQTPSNKVTEKGKYVELRCDPISGHTALYWYRQSLGQGPEFLIYFQGTGAADDSGLPNDRFFAVRPEGSVSTLKIQRTERGDSAVYLCASGSGGAYNEQFFGPGTRLTVL.

In its sample, this clonotype was seen a few times. The chain employs TRBV6-4 and TRBJ1-1; no clear D. Germline-derived CDR1 and CDR2 are MRHNA and SNTAGT. The CDR3 length is 14 residues. Trimming removed 0 bases at V and 5 bases at J, with 10 bases between. DNA of the CDR3: TGTGCCAGCAGTGACTCGTCGTATGGGACTGAAGCTTTCTTT. Translating gives CASSDSSYGTEAFF.